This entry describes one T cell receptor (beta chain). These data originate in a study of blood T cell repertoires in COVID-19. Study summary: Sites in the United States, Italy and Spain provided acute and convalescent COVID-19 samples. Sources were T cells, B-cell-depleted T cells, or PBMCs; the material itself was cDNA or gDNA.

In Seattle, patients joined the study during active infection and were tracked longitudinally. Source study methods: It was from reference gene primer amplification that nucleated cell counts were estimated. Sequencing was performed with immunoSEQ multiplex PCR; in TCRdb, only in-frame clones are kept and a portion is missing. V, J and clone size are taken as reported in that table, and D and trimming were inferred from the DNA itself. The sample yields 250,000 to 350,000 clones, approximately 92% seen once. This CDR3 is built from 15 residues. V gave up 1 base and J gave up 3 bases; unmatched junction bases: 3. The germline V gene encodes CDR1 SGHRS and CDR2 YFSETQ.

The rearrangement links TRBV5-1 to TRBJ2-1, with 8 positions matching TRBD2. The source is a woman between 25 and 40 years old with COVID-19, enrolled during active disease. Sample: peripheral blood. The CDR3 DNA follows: TGCGCCAGCAGCTTGAGGCTAGCGGGCTACAATGAGCAGTTCTTC. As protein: CASSLRLAGYNEQFF.